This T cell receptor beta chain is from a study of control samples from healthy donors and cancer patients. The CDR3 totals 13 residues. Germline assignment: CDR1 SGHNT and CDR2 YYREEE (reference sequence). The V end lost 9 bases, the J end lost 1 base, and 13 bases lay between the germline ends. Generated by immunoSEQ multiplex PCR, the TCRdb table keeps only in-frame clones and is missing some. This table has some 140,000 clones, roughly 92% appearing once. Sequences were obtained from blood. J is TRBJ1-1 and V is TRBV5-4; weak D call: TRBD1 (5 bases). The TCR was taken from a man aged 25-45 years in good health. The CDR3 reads CATSAGPNTEAFF. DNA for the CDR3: TGTGCCACCTCGGCAGGGCCGAACACTGAAGCTTTCTTT.